Listed below are T cell receptor beta chains from one sample, sequenced in a study of T cells in Graves' hyperthyroidism and ophthalmopathy. From the multiplex PCR reads, TCRdb called clonotypes with MiXCR, one entry per CDR3 protein. The profile shows hundreds of thousands of distinct CDR3 sequences, roughly 15% of them singletons. Specimen: blood. These receptors originate from a woman aged 25 to 39 with Graves' hyperthyroidism. Each CDR3 is given with its conserved first and last residue. The D gene is left open where the match is weak. Size tells how often a clone was seen (once, few, many) or the class of an expanded clone, and some rows leave it out.

abundance: .
j_gene: TRBJ2-1
v_gene: TRBV5-6
d_gene: .
CDR3aa: CASNQAGSSYNEQFF
CDR3nt: TGTGCCAGCAACCAAGCGGGTAGCTCCTACAATGAGCAGTTCTTC

abundance: .
j_gene: TRBJ1-5
v_gene: TRBV11-2
d_gene: TRBD1
CDR3aa: CASSLTGQENNQPQHF
CDR3nt: TGTGCCAGCAGCTTAACGGGACAGGAGAACAATCAGCCCCAGCATTTT

abundance: .
j_gene: TRBJ2-3
v_gene: TRBV2
d_gene: TRBD2
CDR3aa: CASTVGLAGEGRYF
CDR3nt: TGTGCCAGCACCGTCGGGCTAGCGGGAGAGGGGCGGTATTTT

abundance: many
j_gene: TRBJ2-7
v_gene: TRBV5-1
d_gene: .
CDR3aa: CASSFTGEGNEQYF
CDR3nt: TGCGCCAGCAGCTTTACAGGGGAGGGAAACGAGCAGTACTTC

abundance: few
j_gene: TRBJ1-4
v_gene: TRBV20-1
d_gene: TRBD1
CDR3aa: CSARDGTGGFEKLFF
CDR3nt: TGCAGTGCTAGAGATGGGACAGGGGGCTTTGAAAAACTGTTTTTT

abundance: .
j_gene: TRBJ2-1
v_gene: TRBV20-1
d_gene: TRBD2
CDR3aa: CSARDRLAGGTFIQFF
CDR3nt: TGCAGTGCTAGAGACCGACTAGCGGGAGGCACCTTTATCCAGTTCTTC

abundance: .
j_gene: TRBJ2-7
v_gene: TRBV5-6
d_gene: TRBD1
CDR3aa: CASSFGQGLFEQYF
CDR3nt: TGTGCCAGCAGTTTTGGACAGGGACTTTTCGAGCAGTACTTC

abundance: many
j_gene: TRBJ2-3
v_gene: TRBV24-1
d_gene: .
CDR3aa: CATGRTDTQYF
CDR3nt: TGTGCCACGGGCCGGACAGATACGCAGTATTTT

abundance: many
j_gene: TRBJ2-3
v_gene: TRBV20-1
d_gene: TRBD2
CDR3aa: CSARLAGRSDTQYF
CDR3nt: TGCAGTGCTAGACTAGCGGGACGATCAGATACGCAGTATTTT

abundance: many
j_gene: TRBJ2-5
v_gene: TRBV7-9
d_gene: TRBD2
CDR3aa: CASSLSGGIETQYF
CDR3nt: TGTGCCAGCAGCTTAAGCGGGGGGATAGAGACCCAGTACTTC

abundance: many
j_gene: TRBJ2-3
v_gene: TRBV20-1
d_gene: TRBD2
CDR3aa: CSARDWGGGTDTQYF
CDR3nt: TGCAGTGCTAGAGATTGGGGGGGTGGCACAGATACGCAGTATTTT

abundance: many
j_gene: TRBJ2-1
v_gene: TRBV12-3/TRBV12-4
d_gene: TRBD2
CDR3aa: CASSFLAGGPINEQFF
CDR3nt: TGTGCCAGCAGTTTTCTAGCGGGAGGGCCTATCAATGAGCAGTTCTTC

abundance: .
j_gene: TRBJ2-1
v_gene: TRBV14
d_gene: TRBD2
CDR3aa: CASSRMEGLAGSGYNEQFF
CDR3nt: TGTGCCAGCAGCCGGATGGAGGGACTAGCGGGATCGGGCTACAATGAGCAGTTCTTC

abundance: .
j_gene: TRBJ1-5
v_gene: TRBV28
d_gene: .
CDR3aa: CASTIPRQPQHF
CDR3nt: TGTGCCAGCACTATACCTCGCCAGCCCCAGCATTTT

abundance: .
j_gene: TRBJ2-5
v_gene: TRBV5-1
d_gene: TRBD1
CDR3aa: CASSLGGQAQETQYF
CDR3nt: TGCGCCAGCAGCTTGGGGGGACAGGCCCAAGAGACCCAGTACTTC

abundance: many
j_gene: TRBJ2-3
v_gene: TRBV7-8
d_gene: .
CDR3aa: CASSPPSEALGGTDTQYF
CDR3nt: TGTGCCAGCAGCCCACCCAGCGAGGCATTGGGCGGCACAGATACGCAGTATTTT

abundance: many
j_gene: TRBJ2-1
v_gene: TRBV7-9
d_gene: TRBD2
CDR3aa: CASSLPGLAGYNEQFF
CDR3nt: TGCGCCAGCAGCTTACCGGGACTAGCGGGGTACAATGAGCAGTTCTTC

abundance: many
j_gene: TRBJ2-1
v_gene: TRBV12-5
d_gene: TRBD2
CDR3aa: CASGLSSSGSRFNEQFF
CDR3nt: TGTGCTAGTGGTTTGTCGTCTAGCGGCTCCAGGTTTAATGAGCAGTTCTTC

abundance: many
j_gene: TRBJ2-5
v_gene: TRBV9
d_gene: .
CDR3aa: CASSPGPGNLGETQYF
CDR3nt: TGTGCCAGCAGCCCCGGCCCCGGGAACCTTGGAGAGACCCAGTACTTC

abundance: few
j_gene: TRBJ1-3
v_gene: TRBV12-3/TRBV12-4
d_gene: .
CDR3aa: CASTRQVYGNTIYF
CDR3nt: TGTGCCAGCACCCGACAGGTCTATGGAAACACCATATATTTT

abundance: many
j_gene: TRBJ2-7
v_gene: TRBV30
d_gene: .
CDR3aa: CACLSAESSYEQYF
CDR3nt: TGTGCCTGCCTTAGCGCCGAGAGCTCCTACGAGCAGTACTTC

abundance: many
j_gene: TRBJ1-6
v_gene: TRBV5-1
d_gene: TRBD1
CDR3aa: CASSRTGEDNSPLHF
CDR3nt: TGCGCCAGCAGCCGGACAGGGGAGGATAATTCACCCCTCCACTTT

abundance: many
j_gene: TRBJ1-2
v_gene: TRBV7-3
d_gene: .
CDR3aa: CASSLDGPSYGYTF
CDR3nt: TGTGCCAGCAGCTTGGATGGCCCGAGCTATGGCTACACCTTC

abundance: many
j_gene: TRBJ2-5
v_gene: TRBV20-1
d_gene: TRBD2
CDR3aa: CSAPLAGIQETQYF
CDR3nt: TGCAGTGCTCCCCTAGCGGGGATCCAAGAGACCCAGTACTTC

abundance: once
j_gene: TRBJ1-2
v_gene: TRBV18
d_gene: TRBD1
CDR3aa: CASSPGQVFNYGYTF
CDR3nt: TGTGCCAGCTCACCAGGACAGGTTTTTAACTATGGCTACACCTTC

abundance: .
j_gene: TRBJ1-5
v_gene: TRBV19
d_gene: .
CDR3aa: CASSWGGPNQPQHF
CDR3nt: TGTGCCAGTAGTTGGGGCGGCCCCAATCAGCCCCAGCATTTT

abundance: many
j_gene: TRBJ2-7
v_gene: TRBV6-2/TRBV6-3
d_gene: TRBD1
CDR3aa: CASSYSDRVSYEQYF
CDR3nt: TGTGCCAGCAGTTACTCGGACAGGGTATCCTACGAGCAGTACTTC

abundance: many
j_gene: TRBJ2-7
v_gene: TRBV20-1
d_gene: TRBD2
CDR3aa: CSATGTSGRAYEQYF
CDR3nt: TGCAGTGCTACTGGGACTAGCGGGAGGGCCTACGAGCAGTACTTC

abundance: many
j_gene: TRBJ1-1
v_gene: TRBV5-1
d_gene: .
CDR3aa: CASSLLGNTEAFF
CDR3nt: TGTGCCAGCAGCTTATTAGGCAACACTGAAGCTTTCTTT

abundance: many
j_gene: TRBJ1-1
v_gene: TRBV6-1
d_gene: .
CDR3aa: CASSAVTGTEAFF
CDR3nt: TGTGCCAGCAGTGCCGTGACAGGCACTGAAGCTTTCTTT

abundance: few
j_gene: TRBJ1-2
v_gene: TRBV5-6
d_gene: .
CDR3aa: CASSFTGSYGYTF
CDR3nt: TGTGCCAGCAGCTTTACAGGGTCGTATGGCTACACCTTC

abundance: .
j_gene: TRBJ2-7
v_gene: TRBV5-1
d_gene: .
CDR3aa: CASSLEPGHSYEQYF
CDR3nt: TGCGCCAGCAGCTTGGAGCCGGGCCACTCCTACGAGCAGTACTTC

abundance: many
j_gene: TRBJ1-2
v_gene: TRBV28
d_gene: .
CDR3aa: CASSSPSTGAFFDGYTF
CDR3nt: TGTGCCAGCAGTTCCCCCTCGACAGGCGCCTTTTTTGATGGCTACACCTTC